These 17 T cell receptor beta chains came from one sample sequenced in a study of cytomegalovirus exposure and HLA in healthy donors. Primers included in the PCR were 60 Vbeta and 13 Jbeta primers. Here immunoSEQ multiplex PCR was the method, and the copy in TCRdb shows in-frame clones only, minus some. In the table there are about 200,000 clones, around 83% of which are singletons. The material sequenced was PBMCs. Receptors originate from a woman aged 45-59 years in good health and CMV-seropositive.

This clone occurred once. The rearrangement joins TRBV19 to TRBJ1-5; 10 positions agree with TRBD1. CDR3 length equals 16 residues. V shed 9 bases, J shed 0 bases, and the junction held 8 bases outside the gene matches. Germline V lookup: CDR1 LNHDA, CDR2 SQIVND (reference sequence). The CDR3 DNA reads TGTGCCAGCGACAGGGGGCTGTCGTATAGCAATCAGCCCCAGCATTTT. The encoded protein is CASDRGLSYSNQPQHF.

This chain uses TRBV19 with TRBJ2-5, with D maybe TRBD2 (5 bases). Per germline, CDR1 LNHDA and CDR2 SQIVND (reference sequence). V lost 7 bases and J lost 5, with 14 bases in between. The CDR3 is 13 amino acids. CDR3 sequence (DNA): TGTGCCAGTAAGCCCGACTCGGGGGAGACCCAGTACTTC. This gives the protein CASKPDSGETQYF.

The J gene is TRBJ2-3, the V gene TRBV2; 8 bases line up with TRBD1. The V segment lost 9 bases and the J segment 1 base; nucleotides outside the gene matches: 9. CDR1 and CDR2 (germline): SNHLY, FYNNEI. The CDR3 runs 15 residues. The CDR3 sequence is CASSQQGDGTDTQYF. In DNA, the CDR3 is TGTGCCAGTTCTCAACAGGGGGATGGCACAGATACGCAGTATTTT.

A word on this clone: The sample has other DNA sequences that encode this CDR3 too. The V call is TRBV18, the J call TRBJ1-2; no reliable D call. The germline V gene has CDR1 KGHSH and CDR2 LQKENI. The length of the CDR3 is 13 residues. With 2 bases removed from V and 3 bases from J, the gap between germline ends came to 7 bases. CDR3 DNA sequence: TGTGCCAGCTCACCAACGGGTTACTATGGCTACACCTTC. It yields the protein CASSPTGYYGYTF.

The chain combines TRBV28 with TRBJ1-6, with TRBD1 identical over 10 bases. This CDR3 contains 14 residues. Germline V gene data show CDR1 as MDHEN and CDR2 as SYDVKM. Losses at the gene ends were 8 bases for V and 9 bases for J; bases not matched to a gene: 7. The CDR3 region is CASGFRDRGSPLHF. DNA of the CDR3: TGTGCCAGCGGATTTCGGGACAGGGGTTCACCCCTCCACTTT.

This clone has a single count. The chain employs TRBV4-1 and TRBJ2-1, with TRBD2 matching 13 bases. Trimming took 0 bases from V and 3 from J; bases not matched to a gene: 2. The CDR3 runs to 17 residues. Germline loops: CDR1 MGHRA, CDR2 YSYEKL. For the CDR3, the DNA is TGCGCCAGCAGCCAAGATTGGACTAGCGGGAGCTACAATGAGCAGTTCTTC. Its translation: CASSQDWTSGSYNEQFF.

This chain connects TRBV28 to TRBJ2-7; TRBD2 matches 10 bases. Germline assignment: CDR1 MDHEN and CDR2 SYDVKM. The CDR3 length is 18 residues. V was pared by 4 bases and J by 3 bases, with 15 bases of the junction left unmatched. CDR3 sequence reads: CASSSAGSGRPLNYEQYF. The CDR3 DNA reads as TGTGCCAGCAGTTCGGCAGGTAGCGGGAGGCCCTTGAACTACGAGCAGTACTTC.

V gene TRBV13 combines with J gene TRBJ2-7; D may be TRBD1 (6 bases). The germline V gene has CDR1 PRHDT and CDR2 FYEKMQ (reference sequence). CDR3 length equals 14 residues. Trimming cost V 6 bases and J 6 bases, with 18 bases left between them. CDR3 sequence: CASRQRTAPPEQYF. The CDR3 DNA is TGTGCCAGCAGACAGAGGACAGCCCCCCCCGAGCAGTACTTC.

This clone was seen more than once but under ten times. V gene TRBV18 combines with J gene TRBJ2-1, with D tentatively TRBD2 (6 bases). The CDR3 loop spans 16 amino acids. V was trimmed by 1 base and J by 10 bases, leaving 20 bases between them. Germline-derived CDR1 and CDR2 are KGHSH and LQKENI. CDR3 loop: CASSPRTGSGGREQFF. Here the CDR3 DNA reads TGTGCCAGCTCACCACGGACGGGCTCAGGAGGGCGGGAGCAGTTCTTC.

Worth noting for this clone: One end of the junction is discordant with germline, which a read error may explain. The DNA of the CDR3 is TGTACCAGCAGTGTCGGTGGAGAGTCTAAAGAGACCCAGTACTTC. This codes for CTSSVGGESKETQYF. The chain is built from TRBV2 and TRBJ2-5; D is uncertain. There are 15 residues in the CDR3. Germline V gene sequence: CDR1 SNHLY, CDR2 FYNNEI.

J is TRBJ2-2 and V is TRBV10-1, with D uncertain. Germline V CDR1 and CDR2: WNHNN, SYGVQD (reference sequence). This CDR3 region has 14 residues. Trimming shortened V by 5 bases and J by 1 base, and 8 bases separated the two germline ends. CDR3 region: CASSSNLNTGELFF. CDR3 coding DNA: TGCGCCAGCAGTTCCAATTTGAACACCGGGGAGCTGTTTTTT.

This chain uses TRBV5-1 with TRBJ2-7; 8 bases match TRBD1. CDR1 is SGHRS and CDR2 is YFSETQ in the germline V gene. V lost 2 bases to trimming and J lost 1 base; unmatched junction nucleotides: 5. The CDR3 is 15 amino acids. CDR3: CASSFDRTGSYEQYF. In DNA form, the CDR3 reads TGCGCCAGCAGCTTCGACCGGACAGGGTCCTACGAGCAGTACTTC.

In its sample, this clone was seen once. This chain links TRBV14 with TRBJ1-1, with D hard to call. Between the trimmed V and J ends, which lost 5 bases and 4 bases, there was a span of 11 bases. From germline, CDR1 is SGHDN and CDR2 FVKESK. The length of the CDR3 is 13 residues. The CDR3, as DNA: TGTGCCAGCAGCGCGGGCCGATTCACTGAAGCTTTCTTT. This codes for CASSAGRFTEAFF. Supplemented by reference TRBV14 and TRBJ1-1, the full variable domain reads EAGVTQFPSHSVIEKGQTVTLRCDPISGHDNLYWYRRVMGKEIKFLLHFVKESKQDESGMPNNRFLAERTGGTYSTLKVQPAELEDSGVYFCASSAGRFTEAFFGQGTRLTVV.

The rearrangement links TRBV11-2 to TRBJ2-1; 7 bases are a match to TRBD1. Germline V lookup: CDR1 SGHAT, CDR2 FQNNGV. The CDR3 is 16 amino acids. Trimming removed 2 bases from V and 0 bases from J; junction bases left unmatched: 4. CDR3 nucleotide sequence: TGTGCCAGCAGCTTAAGGGGGCAGAGCTCCTACAATGAGCAGTTCTTC. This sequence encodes CASSLRGQSSYNEQFF.

The CDR3 reads CASSSGLAGGLDTQYF. The CDR3 DNA reads TGTGCCAGCAGTTCCGGACTAGCGGGGGGTTTAGATACGCAGTATTTT. V usage is TRBV9 and J usage is TRBJ2-3; the match to TRBD2 covers 14 bases. The germline V gene has CDR1 SGDLS and CDR2 YYNGEE. Germline trimming cut 5 bases from V and 5 bases from J; bases unmatched to any gene: 7. CDR3 size: 16 residues.

CDR3 sequence reads: CASSLGDRGSEKLFF. The CDR3 nucleotides are TGTGCCAGCAGCTTAGGGGACAGAGGATCTGAAAAACTGTTTTTT. This chain connects TRBV7-9 to TRBJ1-4; 7 bases align to TRBD1. Trimming removed 1 base from V and 7 bases from J; junction bases left unmatched: 6. The CDR3 consists of 15 residues. The V gene's germline CDR1 is SEHNR and CDR2 FQNEAQ (reference sequence). Combining the CDR3 with reference TRBV7-9 and TRBJ1-4 gives the whole variable domain DTGVSQNPRHKITKRGQNVTFRCDPISEHNRLYWYRQTLGQGPEFLTYFQNEAQLEKSRLLSDRFSAERPKGSFSTLEIQRTEQGDSAMYLCASSLGDRGSEKLFFGSGTQLSVL.

This CDR3 is CASSEKGGQPQHF. In nucleotides, the CDR3 is TGTGCCAGCAGTGAAAAGGGAGGGCAGCCCCAGCATTTT. This sequence joins TRBV6-4 and TRBJ1-5; no reliable D call. Trimming took 3 bases from V and 7 from J, leaving 10 bases between them. CDR3 length: 13 residues. Germline CDR1 and CDR2: MRHNA and SNTAGT.